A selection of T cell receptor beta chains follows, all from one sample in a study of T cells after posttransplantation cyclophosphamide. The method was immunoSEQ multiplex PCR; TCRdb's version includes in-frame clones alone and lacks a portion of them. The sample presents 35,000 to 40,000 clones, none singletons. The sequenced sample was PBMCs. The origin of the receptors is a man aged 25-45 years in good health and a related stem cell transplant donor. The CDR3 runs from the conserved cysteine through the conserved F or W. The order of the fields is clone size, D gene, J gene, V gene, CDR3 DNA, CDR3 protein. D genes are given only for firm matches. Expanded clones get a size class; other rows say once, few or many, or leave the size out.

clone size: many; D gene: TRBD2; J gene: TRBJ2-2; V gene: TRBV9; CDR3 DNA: TGTGCCAGCAGCGTTAGCGGGGGTCCGCGGACCGGGGAGCTGTTTTTT; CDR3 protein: CASSVSGGPRTGELFF
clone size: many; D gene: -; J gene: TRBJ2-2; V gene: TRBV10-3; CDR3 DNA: TGTGCCATCAGTGCAGGACTCTCGAACACCGGGGAGCTGTTTTTT; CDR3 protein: CAISAGLSNTGELFF
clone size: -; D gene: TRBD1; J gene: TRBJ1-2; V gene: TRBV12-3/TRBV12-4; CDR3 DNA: TGTGCCAGCAGTCACCGCGACAGGGTTGATGGCTACACCTTC; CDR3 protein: CASSHRDRVDGYTF
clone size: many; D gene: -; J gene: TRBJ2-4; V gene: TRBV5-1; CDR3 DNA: TGCGCCAGCAGCTTACGGGTTGCTTCTGCCAAAAACATTCAGTACTTC; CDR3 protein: CASSLRVASAKNIQYF
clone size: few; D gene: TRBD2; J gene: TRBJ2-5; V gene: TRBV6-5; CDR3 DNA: TGTGCCAGCAGCTCGGGGGGGAACCAAGAGACCCAGTACTTC; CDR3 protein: CASSSGGNQETQYF
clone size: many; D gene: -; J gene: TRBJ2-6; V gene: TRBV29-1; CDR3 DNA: TGCAGCGTTCAGGAATCTGGGGCCAACGTCCTGACTTTC; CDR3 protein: CSVQESGANVLTF
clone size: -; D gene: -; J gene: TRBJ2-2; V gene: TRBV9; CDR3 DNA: TGTGCCAGCAGCGTAGTGGGGGGGCAGACCGGGGAGCTGTTTTTT; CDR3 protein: CASSVVGGQTGELFF
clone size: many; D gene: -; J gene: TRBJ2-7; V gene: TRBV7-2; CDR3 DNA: TGTGCCAGCAGCTTAACAGCTGTTACCTACGAGCAGTACTTC; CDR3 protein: CASSLTAVTYEQYF
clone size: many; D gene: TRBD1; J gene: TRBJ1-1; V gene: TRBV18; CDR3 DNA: TGTGCCAGCTCACTCACAGGGGAGAACACTGAAGCTTTCTTT; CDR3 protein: CASSLTGENTEAFF
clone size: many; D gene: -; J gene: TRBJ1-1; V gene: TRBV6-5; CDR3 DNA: TGTGCCAGCAGGCCACAGGGCCTTGCGAACACTGAAGCTTTCTTT; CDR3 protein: CASRPQGLANTEAFF
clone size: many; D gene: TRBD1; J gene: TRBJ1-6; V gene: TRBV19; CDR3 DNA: TGTGCCAGTAGCCTATGGGACAGTGATTCACCCCTCCACTTT; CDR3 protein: CASSLWDSDSPLHF
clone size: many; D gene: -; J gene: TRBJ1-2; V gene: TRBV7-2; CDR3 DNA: TGTGCCAGCAGCTCCACTAGGGCGGTCAACTATGGCTACACCTTC; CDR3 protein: CASSSTRAVNYGYTF
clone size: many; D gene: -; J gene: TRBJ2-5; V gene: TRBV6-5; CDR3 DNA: TGTGCCAGCAGTTACTCGGGCTGGGAGACCCAGTACTTC; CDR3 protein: CASSYSGWETQYF
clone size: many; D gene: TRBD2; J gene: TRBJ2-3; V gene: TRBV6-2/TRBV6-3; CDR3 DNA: TGTGCCAGCGGGGGACTAGCGGGGGGCCCCGCGAGCACAGATACGCAGTATTTT; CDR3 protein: CASGGLAGGPASTDTQYF
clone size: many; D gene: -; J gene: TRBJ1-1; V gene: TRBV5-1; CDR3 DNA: TGCGCCAGCAGGAAGGTCGATACTGAAGCTTTCTTT; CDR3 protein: CASRKVDTEAFF
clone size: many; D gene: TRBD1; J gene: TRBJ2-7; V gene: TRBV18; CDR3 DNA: TGTGCCAGCTCAGCGACAGGGGGTTACGAGCAGTACTTC; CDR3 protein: CASSATGGYEQYF
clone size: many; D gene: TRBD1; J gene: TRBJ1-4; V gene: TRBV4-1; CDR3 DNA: TGCGCCAGCAGCCAAGAACGGGGGGGGACAGTTCCCTCAACTAATGAAAAACTGTTTTTT; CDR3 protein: CASSQERGGTVPSTNEKLFF
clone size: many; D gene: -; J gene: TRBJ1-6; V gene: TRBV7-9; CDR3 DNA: TGTGCCAGCAGCACGAAGCCTATGGCGGAGAATTCACCCCTCCACTTT; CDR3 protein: CASSTKPMAENSPLHF
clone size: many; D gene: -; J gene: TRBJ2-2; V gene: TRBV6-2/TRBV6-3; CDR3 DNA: TGTGCCATATCTGACAGGGAGGACACCGGGGAGCTGTTTTTT; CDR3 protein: CAISDREDTGELFF
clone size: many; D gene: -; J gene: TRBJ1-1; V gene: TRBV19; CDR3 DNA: TGTGCCAGTAGTATTGAAGGGGGGGGAAAAGCTTTCTTT; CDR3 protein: CASSIEGGGKAFF
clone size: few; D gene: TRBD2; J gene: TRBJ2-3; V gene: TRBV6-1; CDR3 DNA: TGTGCCAGCAGTGAAACTAGCGGGGGGGTAGATACGCAGTATTTT; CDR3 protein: CASSETSGGVDTQYF
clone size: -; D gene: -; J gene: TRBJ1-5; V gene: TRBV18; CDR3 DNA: TGTGCCAGCTCACCAACAGGGAGTCAGCCCCAGCATTTT; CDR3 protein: CASSPTGSQPQHF
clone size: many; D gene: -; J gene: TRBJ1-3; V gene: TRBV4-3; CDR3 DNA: TGCGCCAGCAGCCAAGATCCGCAGATCTCTGGAAACACCATATATTTT; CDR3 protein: CASSQDPQISGNTIYF
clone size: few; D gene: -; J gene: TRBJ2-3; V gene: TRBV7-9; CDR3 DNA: TGTGCCAGCAGCTTAGCCGCCACAAGAGGTGCGCAGTATTTT; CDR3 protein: CASSLAATRGAQYF
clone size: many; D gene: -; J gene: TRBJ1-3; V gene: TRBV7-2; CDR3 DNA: TGTGCCAGCAGTACACCACAGGGCTACCCCCGCTTCTCTGGAAACACCATATATTTT; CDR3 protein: CASSTPQGYPRFSGNTIYF
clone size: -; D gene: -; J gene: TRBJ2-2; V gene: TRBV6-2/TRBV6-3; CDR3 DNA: TGTGCCAGCAGTTACGGGGCTAGCGCGAACACCGGGGAGCTGTTTTTT; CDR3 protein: CASSYGASANTGELFF
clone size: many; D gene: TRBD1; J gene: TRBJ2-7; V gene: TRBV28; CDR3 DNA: TGTGCCAGCACTCGGACAGGATACTACGAGCAGTACTTC; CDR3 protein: CASTRTGYYEQYF
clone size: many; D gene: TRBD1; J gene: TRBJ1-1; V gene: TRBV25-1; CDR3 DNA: TGTGCCAGCAGCCCCGGACAGGAAAAAGCTTTCTTT; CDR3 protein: CASSPGQEKAFF
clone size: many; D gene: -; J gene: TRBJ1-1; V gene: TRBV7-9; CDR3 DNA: TGTGCCAGCAGCTTCGGGGGGACTTCATACACTGAAGCTTTCTTT; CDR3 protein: CASSFGGTSYTEAFF
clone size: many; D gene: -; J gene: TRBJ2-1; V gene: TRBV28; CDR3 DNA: TGTGCCAGCAGTTTCCCTACAGGGTCCTACAATGAGCAGTTCTTC; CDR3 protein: CASSFPTGSYNEQFF
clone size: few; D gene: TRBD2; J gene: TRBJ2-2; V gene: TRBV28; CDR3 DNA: TGTGCCACCCCCGGGGGGTCGAACACCGGGGAGCTGTTTTTT; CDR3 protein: CATPGGSNTGELFF
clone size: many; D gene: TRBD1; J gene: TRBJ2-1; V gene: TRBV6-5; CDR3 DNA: TGTGCCAGCAATCTCGGACAGGGAGTTCGGGGTGAGCAGTTCTTC; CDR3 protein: CASNLGQGVRGEQFF
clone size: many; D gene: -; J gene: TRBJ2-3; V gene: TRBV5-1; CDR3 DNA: TGCGCCAGCAGTGCAACAGGGCCAGATACGCAGTATTTT; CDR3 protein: CASSATGPDTQYF
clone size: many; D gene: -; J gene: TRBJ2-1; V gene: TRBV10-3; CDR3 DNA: TGTGCCATCAGTGAGTCGACTAGCAATGAGCAGTTCTTC; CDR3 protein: CAISESTSNEQFF
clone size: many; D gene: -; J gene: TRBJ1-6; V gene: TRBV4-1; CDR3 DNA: TGCGCCAGCAGCCAAGAAGCCTCACTTAATTCACCCCTCCACTTT; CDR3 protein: CASSQEASLNSPLHF
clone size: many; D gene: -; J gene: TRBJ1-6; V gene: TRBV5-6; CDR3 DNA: TGTGCCAGCAGCTTGGGAGGGGTAGGGTCACCCCTCCACTTT; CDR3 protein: CASSLGGVGSPLHF